This TCR beta chain was observed in a study of T cell clones after liver transplantation. Study context: Third-party-reactive TCRbeta sequences from pre-transplant mixed lymphocyte reactions served as antigen-independent comparators. Study-level points and caveats: In 5 of 8 subjects, circulating graft-donor-reactive CD4 TCRbeta sequences fell significantly after transplant.

Clones were sequenced by immunoSEQ multiplex PCR, and TCRdb holds only the in-frame ones, with some missing. Of about 74,000 clones listed, 80% are singletons. Concerning this clone: The antigen remains undetermined.

This clonotype was obtained from a human donor who received a liver transplant. Sequencing was performed on CD4+ T cells from blood, taken before liver transplant.

CDR3 DNA sequence: TGTGCCAGCAGTTTAGTAGGAACAGATACGCAGTATTTT. Protein product: CASSLVGTDTQYF. The chain couples TRBV27 to TRBJ2-3; no clear D. Germline V gene sequence: CDR1 MNHEY, CDR2 SMNVEV (reference sequence). CDR3 length equals 13 residues. Trimming took 2 bases from V and 3 from J, leaving 6 bases between them.